The 19 T cell receptor beta chains below come from one sample, sequenced in a study of T cell repertoires in cytomegalovirus infection. One entry per CDR3 protein, called by TCRdb with MiXCR from the reads. The sample includes under 100,000 distinct CDR3 sequences, less than 4.5% seen only once; the top ten take less than 5%. The sequenced material came from PBMCs. These receptors were collected from a human donor in good health (CMV status not recorded). Some clones in this sample may be carry-over from other donors' samples.

This clonotype was recorded many times. The rearrangement links TRBV7-2 to TRBJ2-1; TRBD2 matches 8 bases. V was pared by 1 base and J by 9 bases, with 14 bases of the junction left unmatched. The CDR3 extends over 17 amino acids. The germline V gene encodes CDR1 SGHTA and CDR2 FQGNSA. Here the CDR3 reads CASSLGASGWTTGEQFF. For the CDR3, the DNA is TGTGCCAGCAGCTTAGGAGCTAGCGGGTGGACGACCGGTGAGCAGTTCTTC.

This clonotype was counted many times. The chain combines TRBV7-9 with TRBJ1-2; unclear D gene. The V end was cut by 4 bases, the J end by 4 bases, with 16 bases between. Germline V lookup: CDR1 SEHNR, CDR2 FQNEAQ (reference sequence). This CDR3 comprises 15 residues. The CDR3 DNA sequence: TGTGCCAGCAGCTCCGTTAAACCTGACGGCTATGGCTACACCTTC. As protein: CASSSVKPDGYGYTF.

This clonotype was observed many times. The chain joins TRBV4-3 to TRBJ2-1; TRBD2 agrees at 10 bases. This CDR3 has 15 residues. The germline V gene has CDR1 LGHNA and CDR2 YSLEER. J lost 12 bases, V lost 6 bases, and 14 bases had no gene match. This chain's CDR3 is CASRPTSGATTAQFF. DNA of the CDR3: TGCGCCAGCAGACCAACTAGCGGGGCTACGACTGCGCAGTTCTTC.

This clonotype was recorded at least ten times. The rearrangement links TRBV6-4 to TRBJ1-1; D gene ambiguous. V was clipped by 3 bases and J by 8 bases, with 7 bases between them. This CDR3 contains 11 residues. The germline CDR1 and CDR2 sequences are MRHNA and SNTAGT. CDR3 sequence (DNA): TGTGCCAGCAGTGAGCACGGGGAAGCTTTCTTT. Its protein product is CASSEHGEAFF.

The table lists this clonotype with many counts. The gene calls are TRBV6-1 and TRBJ2-4; D not certain. The CDR3 covers 14 residues. Germline assignment: CDR1 MNHNS and CDR2 SASEGT. The germline V and J ends were trimmed by 5 bases and 0 bases, with 8 bases remaining between them. Here the CDR3 reads CASSQSLAKNIQYF. The CDR3 DNA sequence: TGTGCCAGCAGTCAATCTTTAGCCAAAAACATTCAGTACTTC.

Many counts were recorded for this clonotype. This chain links TRBV7-8 with TRBJ2-5; TRBD1 is a possible D gene (5 bases). Germline lookup yields CDR1 SGHVS and CDR2 FQNEAQ. The CDR3 runs 14 residues. V lost 1 base and J 3 bases, leaving 9 bases between the germline ends. In nucleotides, the CDR3 is TGTGCCAGCAGCTTAGAAGTAGGGGAAGAGACCCAGTACTTC. Amino acid sequence: CASSLEVGEETQYF.

This clonotype was seen many times. The genes are TRBV18 and TRBJ1-5; D not resolved. The CDR3 is 14 amino acids. V lost 0 bases and J lost 1, with 4 bases in between. CDR1 is KGHSH and CDR2 is LQKENI in the germline V gene. CDR3 bases: TGTGCCAGCTCACCACCGGAGAGCAATCAGCCCCAGCATTTT. It is translated as CASSPPESNQPQHF.

This clonotype was counted at least ten times. CDR3 sequence (DNA): TGTGCCAGCAGTTCAACAGGGATGACCCTCCTAAACACTGAAGCTTTCTTT. It codes for CASSSTGMTLLNTEAFF. The genes are TRBV6-5 and TRBJ1-1, with D maybe TRBD1 (6 bases). CDR3 length: 17 residues. Trimming removed 4 bases from V and 2 bases from J, with 20 bases in between. Germline V gene lookup returns CDR1 MNHEY and CDR2 SVGAGI.

This clonotype was observed at least ten times. V usage is TRBV7-2 and J usage is TRBJ2-5, with 7 nucleotides matching TRBD2. This CDR3 region has 15 residues. With 0 bases clipped from V and 2 bases from J, the junction kept 3 bases outside the gene matches. Germline loops: CDR1 SGHTA, CDR2 FQGNSA. The CDR3, as DNA: TGTGCCAGCAGCTTAGCCGGAGCGGGGCAAGAGACCCAGTACTTC. Translating gives CASSLAGAGQETQYF.

This clonotype was seen at least ten times. The V call is TRBV7-2, the J call TRBJ2-7; D uncertain. Germline CDR1 SGHTA, CDR2 FQGNSA. The V end was cut by 5 bases, the J end by 3 bases, with 5 bases between. CDR3 length equals 11 residues. CDR3 coding DNA: TGTGCCAGCAGCGAAGACTACGAGCAGTACTTC. This codes for CASSEDYEQYF.

This clonotype has a count of ten or more. This chain's CDR3 is CASSATGPLGAFF. The DNA of the CDR3 is TGTGCCAGCAGTGCGACAGGACCGCTGGGAGCTTTCTTT. This chain joins TRBV25-1 and TRBJ1-1, with D perhaps matching TRBD1 (6 bases). With 4 bases removed from V and 10 bases from J, the gap between germline ends came to 16 bases. This CDR3 spans 13 amino acids. Germline V gene sequence: CDR1 MGHDK, CDR2 SYGVNS.

At least ten counts were recorded for this clonotype. The gene calls are TRBV6-5 and TRBJ1-1; unclear D gene. Trimming cost V 0 bases and J 5 bases, with 10 bases left between them. The CDR3 runs to 14 residues. CDR1 and CDR2 from the germline V gene are MNHEY and SVGAGI. The DNA of the CDR3 is TGTGCCAGCAGTTACTCGGAAGGGCGGACTGAAGCTTTCTTT. Its translation is CASSYSEGRTEAFF.

At least ten counts were recorded for this clonotype. The chain has TRBV7-2 and TRBJ1-5; D not resolved. Trimming stripped 4 bases from V and 9 bases from J, with 10 bases between. Germline assignment: CDR1 SGHTA and CDR2 FQGNSA. The CDR3 length is 12 residues. CDR3 loop: CASSSLLGPQHF. For the CDR3, the DNA is TGTGCCAGCAGCTCCCTCCTTGGGCCCCAGCATTTT.

This clonotype was seen many times. The V and J genes are TRBV20-1 and TRBJ1-1; 7 nucleotides match TRBD1. The V and J ends lost 5 bases and 2 bases, in that order; junction bases with no gene match: 11. Germline V lookup: CDR1 DFQATT, CDR2 SNEGSKA (reference sequence). This CDR3 comprises 15 residues. Here the CDR3 DNA reads TGCAGTGCTCGGACAGGCGGGGGTCTTAACACTGAAGCTTTCTTT. This sequence encodes CSARTGGGLNTEAFF.

This clonotype occurred many times. This sequence joins TRBV4-3 and TRBJ1-6; 7 nucleotides align to TRBD1. Germline-derived CDR1 and CDR2 are LGHNA and YSLEER. The CDR3 sequence is 17 residues long. The J segment lost 2 bases and the V segment lost 1 base, leaving 5 bases of the junction unmatched. The CDR3 here is CASSQGTGGAYNSPLHF. DNA of the CDR3: TGCGCCAGCAGCCAAGGGACAGGAGGGGCCTATAATTCACCCCTCCACTTT.

This clonotype was counted many times. V gene TRBV20-1 combines with J gene TRBJ1-1, with a tentative D call TRBD1 (6 bases). The CDR3 has 15 amino acids. The V gene lost 6 bases and the J gene lost 2 bases, with 19 bases spanning the gap. Germline V gene data show CDR1 as DFQATT and CDR2 as SNEGSKA (reference sequence). The CDR3 region has the DNA TGCAGTGCCCCCCGAGGGAGGGGGTCCAACACTGAAGCTTTCTTT. This sequence encodes CSAPRGRGSNTEAFF.

This clonotype was picked up many times. J is TRBJ1-2 and V is TRBV3-1, with TRBD1 as a possible D gene (6 bases). With 4 bases removed from V and 6 bases from J, the gap between germline ends came to 15 bases. This CDR3 has 14 residues. CDR1 is LGHDT and CDR2 is YNNKEL in the germline V gene (reference sequence). In nucleotides, the CDR3 is TGTGCCAGCAGCCCTCGGACAGCCCGGCATGGCTACACCTTC. Translating gives CASSPRTARHGYTF.

This clonotype has ten or more counts. V gene TRBV5-4 combines with J gene TRBJ2-3; D unresolved. Germline values: CDR1 SGHNT, CDR2 YYREEE (reference sequence). This CDR3 contains 14 residues. V gave up 4 bases and J gave up 0 bases, with 9 bases separating them. CDR3 in DNA: TGTGCCAGCAGCCCGTCTAAGAGCACAGATACGCAGTATTTT. This translates into CASSPSKSTDTQYF.

Ten or more counts support this clonotype. V usage is TRBV7-2 and J usage is TRBJ2-3; D uncertain. The ends were cut back, 6 bases at V and 0 bases at J, with 16 bases in the middle. Germline lookup yields CDR1 SGHTA and CDR2 FQGNSA. The CDR3 totals 16 residues. The CDR3: CASREDPGTSTDTQYF. The CDR3 bases are TGTGCCAGCAGAGAGGACCCTGGTACTAGCACAGATACGCAGTATTTT.